This TCR beta chain was sequenced in a study of cytomegalovirus exposure and HLA in healthy donors. Study conclusions and caveats: Later on, an analysis tied 18,000 or so TCR beta sequences to HLA alleles at 0.05 false discovery rate.

The study ran its PCR with 60 Vbeta and 13 Jbeta primers. The data were produced by immunoSEQ multiplex PCR, yet TCRdb's version contains in-frame clones alone and is incomplete. The sample comprises about 180,000 clones, roughly 82% of which are singletons, and 1.5% to 1.9% rests with the top ten. Points on this clone: Its antigen remains unidentified.

The germline CDR1 and CDR2 sequences are SEHNR and FQNEAQ (reference sequence). The CDR3 is 16 amino acids. The trim removed 4 bases at V and 3 bases at J, leaving 6 bases unmatched. The rearrangement joins TRBV7-9 to TRBJ2-1, with TRBD2 identical over 10 bases. The sequenced sample consisted of PBMCs. The sequence was collected from a middle-aged man in good health and CMV-seronegative. The CDR3 is CASSSRSGGDYNEQFF. The DNA for the CDR3 is TGTGCCAGCAGCTCCAGGAGCGGGGGGGACTACAATGAGCAGTTCTTC.